This paragraph covers one TCR beta chain sequence. Its antigen is currently not known. The missing conserved phenylalanine or tryptophan at the end of this CDR3 makes a read error likely. No DNA is shown, since the ends of the CDR3 on it are uncertain; the CDR3 is the one TCRdb lists. Library prep was done by the immunoSEQ multiplex PCR assay. In its TCRdb copy, this immuneACCESS table keeps in-frame sequences only and misses some clones. Where compared with another copy, unresolved V genes explain less than half of these, and the others have no known cause. This sample lists roughly 30,000 clones; roughly 85% were detected once. About 3.9% of the sample is taken by the ten largest. The germline V gene provides CDR1 SGHDT and CDR2 YYEEEE. The CDR3 is 12 residues long, counting both termini. The sample comes from a study of control samples from healthy donors and cancer patients (dated by TCRdb to about 2020).

The chain employs TRBV5-6 and TRBJ2-3; TRBD2, as called in the table, went unchecked against the DNA. The sequence came from a female donor with melanoma. Sequencing was performed on formalin-fixed, paraffin-embedded tissue. CDR3 protein: CASSLGTSGIYP.